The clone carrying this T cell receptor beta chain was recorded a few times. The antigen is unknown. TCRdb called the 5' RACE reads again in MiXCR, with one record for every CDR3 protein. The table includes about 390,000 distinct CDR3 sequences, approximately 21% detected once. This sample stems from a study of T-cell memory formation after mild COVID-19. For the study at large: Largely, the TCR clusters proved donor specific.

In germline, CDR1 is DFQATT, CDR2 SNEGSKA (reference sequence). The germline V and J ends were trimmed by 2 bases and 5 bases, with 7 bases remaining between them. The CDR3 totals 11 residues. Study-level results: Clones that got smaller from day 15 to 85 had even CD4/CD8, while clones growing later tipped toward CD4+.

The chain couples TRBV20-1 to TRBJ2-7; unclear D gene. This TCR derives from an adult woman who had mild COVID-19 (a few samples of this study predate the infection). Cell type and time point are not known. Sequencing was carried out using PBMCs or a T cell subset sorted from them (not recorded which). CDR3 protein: CSARLVDEQYF. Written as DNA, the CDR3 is TGCAGTGCTAGATTAGTCGACGAGCAGTACTTC.